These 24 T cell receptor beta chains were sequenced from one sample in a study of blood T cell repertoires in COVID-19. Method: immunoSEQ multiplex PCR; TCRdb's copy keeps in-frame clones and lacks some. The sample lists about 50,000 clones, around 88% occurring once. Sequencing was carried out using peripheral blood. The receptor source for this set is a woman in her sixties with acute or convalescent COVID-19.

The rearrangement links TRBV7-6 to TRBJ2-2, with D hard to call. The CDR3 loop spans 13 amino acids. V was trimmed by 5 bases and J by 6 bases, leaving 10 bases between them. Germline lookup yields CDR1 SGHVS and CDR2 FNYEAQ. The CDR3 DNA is TGTGCCAGCAGCCCCCTAGGTGCCGGGGAGCTGTTTTTT. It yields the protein CASSPLGAGELFF.

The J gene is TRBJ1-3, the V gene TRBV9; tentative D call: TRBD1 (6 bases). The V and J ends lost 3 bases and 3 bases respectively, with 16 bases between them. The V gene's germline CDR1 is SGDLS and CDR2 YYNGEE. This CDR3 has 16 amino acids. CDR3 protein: CASSALRGRDGNTIYF. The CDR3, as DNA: TGTGCCAGCAGCGCCCTCAGGGGCCGTGATGGAAACACCATATATTTT.

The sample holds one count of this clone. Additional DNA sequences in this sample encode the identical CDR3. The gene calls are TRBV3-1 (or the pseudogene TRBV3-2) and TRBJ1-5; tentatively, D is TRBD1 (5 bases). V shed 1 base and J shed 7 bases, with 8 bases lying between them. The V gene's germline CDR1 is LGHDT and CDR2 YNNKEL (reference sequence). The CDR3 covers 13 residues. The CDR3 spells CASSQAGNQPQHF. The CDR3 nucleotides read TGTGCCAGCAGCCAAGCAGGGAACCAGCCCCAGCATTTT.

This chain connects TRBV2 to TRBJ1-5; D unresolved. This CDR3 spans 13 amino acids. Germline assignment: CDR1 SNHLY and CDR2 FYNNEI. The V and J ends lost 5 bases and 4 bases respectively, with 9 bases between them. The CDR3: CASSNTENQPQHF. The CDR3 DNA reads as TGTGCCAGCAGTAACACAGAAAATCAGCCCCAGCATTTT.

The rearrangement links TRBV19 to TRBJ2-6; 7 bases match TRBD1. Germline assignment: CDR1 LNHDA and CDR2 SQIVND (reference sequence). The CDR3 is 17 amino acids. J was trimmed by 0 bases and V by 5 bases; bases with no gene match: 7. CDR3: CASSPGQVSSGANVLTF. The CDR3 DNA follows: TGTGCCAGTAGTCCCGGACAGGTGTCCTCTGGGGCCAACGTCCTGACTTTC.

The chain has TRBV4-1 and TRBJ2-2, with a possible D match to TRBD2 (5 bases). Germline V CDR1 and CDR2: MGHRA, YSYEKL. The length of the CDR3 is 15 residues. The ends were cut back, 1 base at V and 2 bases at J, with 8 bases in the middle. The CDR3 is CASSQAPGNTGELFF. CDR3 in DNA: TGCGCCAGCAGCCAAGCCCCGGGAAACACCGGGGAGCTGTTTTTT.

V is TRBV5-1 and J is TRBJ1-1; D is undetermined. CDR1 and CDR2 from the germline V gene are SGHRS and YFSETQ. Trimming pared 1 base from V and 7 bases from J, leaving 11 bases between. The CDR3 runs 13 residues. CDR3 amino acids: CASSLFPGSEAFF. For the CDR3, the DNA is TGCGCCAGCAGCTTGTTTCCGGGAAGTGAAGCTTTCTTT.

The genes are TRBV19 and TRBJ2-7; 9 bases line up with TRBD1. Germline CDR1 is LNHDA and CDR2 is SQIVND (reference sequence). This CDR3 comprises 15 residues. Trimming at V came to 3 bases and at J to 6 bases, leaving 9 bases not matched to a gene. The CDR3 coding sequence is TGTGCCAGTAGTATGAGCATTAGGACAGGGGTCGAGCAGTACTTC. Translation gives CASSMSIRTGVEQYF.

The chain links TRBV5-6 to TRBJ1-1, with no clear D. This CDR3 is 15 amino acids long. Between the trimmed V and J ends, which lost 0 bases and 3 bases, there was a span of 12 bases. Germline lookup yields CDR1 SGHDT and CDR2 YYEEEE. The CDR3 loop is CASSLGAGTHTEAFF. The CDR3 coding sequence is TGTGCCAGCAGCTTGGGGGCAGGAACACACACTGAAGCTTTCTTT.

The CDR3 reads CASSPTLSRGNEQFF. In nucleotides, the CDR3 is TGTGCCAGCAGCCCGACACTTTCCCGTGGCAATGAGCAGTTCTTC. The chain employs TRBV3-1 (or the pseudogene TRBV3-2) and TRBJ2-1; D is uncertain. V was shortened by 4 bases and J by 6 bases, with 16 bases between the two germline ends. This CDR3 is built from 15 residues. CDR1 is LGHDT, CDR2 YNNKEL, per germline (reference sequence).

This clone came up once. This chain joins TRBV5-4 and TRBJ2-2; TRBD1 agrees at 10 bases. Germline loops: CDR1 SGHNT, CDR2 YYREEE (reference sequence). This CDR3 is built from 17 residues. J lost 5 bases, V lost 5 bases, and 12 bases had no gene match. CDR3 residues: CASRPGDRGSSTGELFF. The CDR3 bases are TGTGCCAGCAGGCCTGGGGACAGGGGTTCGAGTACCGGGGAGCTGTTTTTT.

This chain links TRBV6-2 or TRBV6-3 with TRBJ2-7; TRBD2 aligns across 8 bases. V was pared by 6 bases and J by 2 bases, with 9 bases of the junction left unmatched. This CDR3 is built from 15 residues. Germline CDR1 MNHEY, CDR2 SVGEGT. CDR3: CASSDPAGVTYEQYF. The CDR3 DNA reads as TGTGCCAGCAGCGACCCAGCGGGAGTGACCTACGAGCAGTACTTC.

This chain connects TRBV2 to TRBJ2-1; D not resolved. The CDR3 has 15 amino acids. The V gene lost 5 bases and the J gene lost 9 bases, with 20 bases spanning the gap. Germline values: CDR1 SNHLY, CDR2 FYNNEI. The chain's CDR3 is CASSPPLGGGPEQFF. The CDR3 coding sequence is TGTGCCAGCAGTCCTCCCCTAGGCGGCGGCCCTGAGCAGTTCTTC. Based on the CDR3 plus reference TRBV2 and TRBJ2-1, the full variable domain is EPEVTQTPSHQVTQMGQEVILRCVPISNHLYFYWYRQILGQKVEFLVSFYNNEISEKSEIFDDQFSVERPDGSNFTLKIRSTKLEDSAMYFCASSPPLGGGPEQFFGPGTRLTVL.

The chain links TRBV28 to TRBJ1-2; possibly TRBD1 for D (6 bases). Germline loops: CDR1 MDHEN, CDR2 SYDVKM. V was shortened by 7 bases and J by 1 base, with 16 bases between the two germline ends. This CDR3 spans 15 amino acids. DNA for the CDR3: TGTGCCAGCACCTCCCTGGACAGACTTAACTATGGCTACACCTTC. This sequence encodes CASTSLDRLNYGYTF.

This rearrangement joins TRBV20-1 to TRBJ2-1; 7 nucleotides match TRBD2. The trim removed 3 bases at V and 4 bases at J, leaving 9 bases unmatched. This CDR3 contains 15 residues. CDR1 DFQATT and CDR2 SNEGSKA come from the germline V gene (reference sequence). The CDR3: CSASTGGRIYNEQFF. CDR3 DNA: TGCAGTGCTAGTACGGGGGGACGAATATACAATGAGCAGTTCTTC.

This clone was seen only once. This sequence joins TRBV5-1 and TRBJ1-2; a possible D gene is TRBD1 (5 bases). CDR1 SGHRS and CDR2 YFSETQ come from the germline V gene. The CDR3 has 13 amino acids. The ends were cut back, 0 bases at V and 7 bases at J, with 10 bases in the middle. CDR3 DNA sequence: TGCGCCAGCAGCTTGGTCGGGGGTAGTGGCTACACCTTC. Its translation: CASSLVGGSGYTF.

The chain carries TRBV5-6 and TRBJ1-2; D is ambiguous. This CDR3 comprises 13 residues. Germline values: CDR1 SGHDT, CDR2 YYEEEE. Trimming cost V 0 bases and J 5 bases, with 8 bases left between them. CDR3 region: CASSLAGGYGYTF. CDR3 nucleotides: TGTGCCAGCAGCTTGGCGGGCGGGTATGGCTACACCTTC.

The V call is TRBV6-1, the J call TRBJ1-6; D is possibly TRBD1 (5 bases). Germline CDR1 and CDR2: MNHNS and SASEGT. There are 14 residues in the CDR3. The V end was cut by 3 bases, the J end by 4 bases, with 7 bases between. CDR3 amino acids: CASSEDTYNSPLHF. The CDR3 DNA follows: TGTGCCAGCAGTGAGGACACTTATAATTCACCCCTCCACTTT.

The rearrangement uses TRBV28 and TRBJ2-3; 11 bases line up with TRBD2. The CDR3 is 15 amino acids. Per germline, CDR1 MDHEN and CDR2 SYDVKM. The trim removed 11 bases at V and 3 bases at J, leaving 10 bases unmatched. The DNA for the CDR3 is TGTGCCTCCAGCCAGGGGACTAGCGGTACAGATACGCAGTATTTT. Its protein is CASSQGTSGTDTQYF.

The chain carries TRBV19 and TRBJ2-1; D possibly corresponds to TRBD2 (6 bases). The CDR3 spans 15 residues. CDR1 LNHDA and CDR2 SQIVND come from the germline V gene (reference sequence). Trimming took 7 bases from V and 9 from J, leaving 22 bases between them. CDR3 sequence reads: CASTGAGIKLSEQFF. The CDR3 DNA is TGTGCCAGTACCGGGGCGGGGATTAAGCTCAGTGAGCAGTTCTTC.

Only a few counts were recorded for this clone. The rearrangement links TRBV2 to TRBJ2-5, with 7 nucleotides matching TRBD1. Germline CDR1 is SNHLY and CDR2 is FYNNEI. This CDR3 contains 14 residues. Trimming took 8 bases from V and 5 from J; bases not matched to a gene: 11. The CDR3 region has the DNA TGTGCCAGCCTTTTCTACAGGGGCGAGGAGACCCAGTACTTC. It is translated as CASLFYRGEETQYF.

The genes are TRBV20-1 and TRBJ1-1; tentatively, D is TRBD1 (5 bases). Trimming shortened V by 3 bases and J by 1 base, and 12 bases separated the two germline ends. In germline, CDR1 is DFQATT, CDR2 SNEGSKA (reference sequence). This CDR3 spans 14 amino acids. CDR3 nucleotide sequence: TGCAGTGCTAGTAGGGGACTGGAGAACACTGAAGCTTTCTTT. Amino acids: CSASRGLENTEAFF.

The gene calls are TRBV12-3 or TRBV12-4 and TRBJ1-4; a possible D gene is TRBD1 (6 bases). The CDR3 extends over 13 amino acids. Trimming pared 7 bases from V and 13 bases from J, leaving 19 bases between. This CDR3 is CASTAGGPPPLFF. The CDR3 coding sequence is TGTGCCAGCACCGCGGGGGGCCCTCCCCCACTGTTTTTT.

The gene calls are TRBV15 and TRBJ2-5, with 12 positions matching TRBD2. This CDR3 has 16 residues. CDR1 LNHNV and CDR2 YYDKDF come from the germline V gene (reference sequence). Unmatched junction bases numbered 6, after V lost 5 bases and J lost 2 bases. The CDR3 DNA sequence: TGTGCCACCAGCGTTCGACTAGCGGGGGCACAAGAGACCCAGTACTTC. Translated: CATSVRLAGAQETQYF.